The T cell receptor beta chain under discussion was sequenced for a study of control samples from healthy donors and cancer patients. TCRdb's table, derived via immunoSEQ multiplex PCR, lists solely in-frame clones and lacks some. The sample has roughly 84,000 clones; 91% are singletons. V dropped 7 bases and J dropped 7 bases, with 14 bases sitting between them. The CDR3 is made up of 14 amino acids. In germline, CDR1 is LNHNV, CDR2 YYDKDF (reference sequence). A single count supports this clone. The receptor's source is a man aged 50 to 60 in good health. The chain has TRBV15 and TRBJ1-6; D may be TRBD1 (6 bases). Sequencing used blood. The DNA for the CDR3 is TGTGCCACCACTATGGACAGCTTCAATTCACCCCTCCACTTT. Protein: CATTMDSFNSPLHF.